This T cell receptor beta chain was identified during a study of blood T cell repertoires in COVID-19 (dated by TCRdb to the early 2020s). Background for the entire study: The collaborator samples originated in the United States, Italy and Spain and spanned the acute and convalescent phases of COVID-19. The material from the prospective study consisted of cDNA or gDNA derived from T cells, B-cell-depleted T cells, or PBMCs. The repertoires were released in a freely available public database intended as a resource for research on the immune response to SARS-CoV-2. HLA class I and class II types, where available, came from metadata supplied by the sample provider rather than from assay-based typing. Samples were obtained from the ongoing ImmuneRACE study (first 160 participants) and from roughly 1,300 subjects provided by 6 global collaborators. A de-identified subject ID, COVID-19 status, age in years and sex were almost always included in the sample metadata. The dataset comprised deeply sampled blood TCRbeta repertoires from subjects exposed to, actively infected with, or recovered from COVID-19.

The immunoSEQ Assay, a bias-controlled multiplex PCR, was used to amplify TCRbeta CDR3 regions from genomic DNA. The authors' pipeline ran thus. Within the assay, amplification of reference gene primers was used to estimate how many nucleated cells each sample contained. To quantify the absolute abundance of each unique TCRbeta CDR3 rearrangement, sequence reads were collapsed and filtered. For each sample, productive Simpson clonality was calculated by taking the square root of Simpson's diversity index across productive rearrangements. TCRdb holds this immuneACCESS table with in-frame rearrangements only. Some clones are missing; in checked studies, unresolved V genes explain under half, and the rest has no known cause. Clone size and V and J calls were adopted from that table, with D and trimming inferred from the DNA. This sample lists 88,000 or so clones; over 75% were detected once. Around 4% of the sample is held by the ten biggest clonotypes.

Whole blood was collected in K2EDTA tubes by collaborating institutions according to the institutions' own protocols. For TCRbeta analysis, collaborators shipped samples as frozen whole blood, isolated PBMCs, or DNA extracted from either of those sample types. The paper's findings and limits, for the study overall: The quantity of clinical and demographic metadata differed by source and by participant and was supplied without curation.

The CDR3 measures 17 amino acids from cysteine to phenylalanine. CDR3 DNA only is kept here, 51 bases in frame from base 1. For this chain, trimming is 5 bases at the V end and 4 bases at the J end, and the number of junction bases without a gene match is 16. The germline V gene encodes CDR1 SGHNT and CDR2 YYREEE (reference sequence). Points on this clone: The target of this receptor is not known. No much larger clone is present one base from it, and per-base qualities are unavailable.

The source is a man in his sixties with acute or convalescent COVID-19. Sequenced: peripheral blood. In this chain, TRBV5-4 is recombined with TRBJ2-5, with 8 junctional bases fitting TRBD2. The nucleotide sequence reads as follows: TGTGCCAGCAGATCCGGGACTAGTGTCGGTTCTGGAGAGACCCAGTACTTC. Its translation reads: CASRSGTSVGSGETQYF.